This T cell receptor beta chain is drawn from a study of T cells after yellow fever vaccination. Study-wide background: Fractions of limited cellularity were prepared by means of SMART-Seq v4 Ultra Low Input. Study-wide findings and caveats: The booster saw the reappearance of most primary-vaccination clones (roughly 96% CD4, about 90% CD8). Clonotypes shared by both compartments, CD4 and CD8, made up a small share.

A note on this clonotype: No antigen is known for it.

As TCR cDNA was made by 5'RACE template switching, a universal primer site and UMIs were added. TCRdb re-called the 5' RACE reads with MiXCR, one entry per CDR3 protein. The table has about 370,000 distinct CDR3 sequences, under 14% seen once. The V gene lost 5 bases and the J gene lost 3 bases, with 13 bases spanning the gap. The CDR3 length is 15 residues. The V gene's germline CDR1 is SGHTA and CDR2 FQGTGA. Sequenced here: PBMCs, sampled on the day of the first yellow fever vaccination. The gene calls are TRBV7-3 and TRBJ2-2, with a tentative D call TRBD1 (6 bases). The clonotype was recovered from a young man who received the YFV17D yellow fever vaccine. CDR3 sequence: CASSVRTADTGELFF. In DNA, the CDR3 is TGTGCCAGCAGCGTTAGGACAGCCGACACCGGGGAGCTGTTTTTT.